These T cell receptor beta chains were read from a single sample in a study of blood T cell repertoires in COVID-19. Profiling relied on immunoSEQ multiplex PCR, and the TCRdb table lists in-frame clones only, not all of them. The sample includes around 71,000 clones, about 86% seen only once; the top ten take approximately 28%. Sequencing used peripheral blood. The source of these receptors is a man between 65 and 85 years old with acute or convalescent COVID-19. Both conserved end residues are part of each CDR3. Fields, in order: CDR3 protein, CDR3 DNA, V gene, D gene, clone size, J gene. A D gene is named only where the DNA matches it firmly. Clone size appears in some rows only: once, few, many, or a class for an expanded clone.

CDR3: CAISVGGPQNIQYF
DNA: TGTGCCATCAGTGTGGGAGGGCCTCAGAACATTCAGTACTTC
V: TRBV10-3
D: TRBD2
size: few
J: TRBJ2-4

CDR3: CASSKGMNTEAFF
DNA: TGTGCCAGCAGTAAGGGGATGAACACTGAAGCTTTCTTT
V: TRBV28
D: NA
size: NA
J: TRBJ1-1

CDR3: CASSQDTGSTDTQYF
DNA: TGTGCCAGCAGCCAAGATACGGGATCCACAGATACGCAGTATTTT
V: TRBV4-2
D: NA
size: few
J: TRBJ2-3

CDR3: CASSLFPGGANTGELFF
DNA: TGTGCCAGCAGTTTATTTCCAGGCGGGGCGAACACCGGGGAGCTGTTTTTT
V: TRBV28
D: NA
size: NA
J: TRBJ2-2

CDR3: CASSIGGSGANVLTF
DNA: TGTGCCAGTAGTATAGGAGGGTCTGGGGCCAACGTCCTGACTTTC
V: TRBV19
D: NA
size: NA
J: TRBJ2-6

CDR3: CATSSKQGNEKLFF
DNA: TGTGCCACCAGCAGTAAACAGGGTAATGAAAAACTGTTTTTT
V: TRBV15
D: NA
size: NA
J: TRBJ1-4

CDR3: CASSLDSGGGSRGNEQFF
DNA: TGTGCCAGCAGCTTAGATTCTGGCGGGGGATCTAGGGGGAATGAGCAGTTCTTC
V: TRBV11-3
D: NA
size: NA
J: TRBJ2-1

CDR3: CASSPRGSRIRDTGELFF
DNA: TGTGCCAGCAGCCCCCGGGGGTCACGCATACGGGACACCGGGGAGCTGTTTTTT
V: TRBV27
D: NA
size: NA
J: TRBJ2-2

CDR3: CASRPTLGTRAFF
DNA: TGTGCCAGCAGACCGACTCTCGGGACAAGGGCTTTCTTT
V: TRBV6-5
D: NA
size: NA
J: TRBJ1-1

CDR3: CASSLRENEKLFF
DNA: TGTGCCAGCAGCCTGCGGGAAAATGAAAAACTGTTTTTT
V: TRBV6-5
D: NA
size: NA
J: TRBJ1-4

CDR3: CASSPLGGLGGYTF
DNA: TGTGCCAGCAGCCCACTGGGGGGGTTGGGTGGCTACACCTTC
V: TRBV5-5
D: NA
size: few
J: TRBJ1-2

CDR3: CASGAGTGSTEAFF
DNA: TGTGCCAGTGGTGCCGGGACAGGGAGTACTGAAGCTTTCTTT
V: TRBV7-3
D: TRBD1
size: NA
J: TRBJ1-1

CDR3: CAISDPMEQAYEQYF
DNA: TGTGCCATCAGTGATCCGATGGAACAGGCTTACGAGCAGTACTTC
V: TRBV10-3
D: NA
size: NA
J: TRBJ2-7

CDR3: CATEEAGELFF
DNA: TGCGCCACCGAGGAGGCCGGGGAGCTGTTTTTT
V: TRBV5-1
D: NA
size: few
J: TRBJ2-2

CDR3: CASSFLKGANTEAFF
DNA: TGTGCCAGCAGCTTTTTAAAGGGGGCCAACACTGAAGCTTTCTTT
V: TRBV7-9
D: TRBD1
size: NA
J: TRBJ1-1

CDR3: CASSLSKAQETQYF
DNA: TGTGCCAGCAGCTTAAGTAAAGCCCAAGAGACCCAGTACTTC
V: TRBV7-6
D: NA
size: NA
J: TRBJ2-5

CDR3: CSASRRVETQYF
DNA: TGCAGTGCTAGTAGGAGGGTAGAGACCCAGTACTTC
V: TRBV20-1
D: NA
size: NA
J: TRBJ2-5